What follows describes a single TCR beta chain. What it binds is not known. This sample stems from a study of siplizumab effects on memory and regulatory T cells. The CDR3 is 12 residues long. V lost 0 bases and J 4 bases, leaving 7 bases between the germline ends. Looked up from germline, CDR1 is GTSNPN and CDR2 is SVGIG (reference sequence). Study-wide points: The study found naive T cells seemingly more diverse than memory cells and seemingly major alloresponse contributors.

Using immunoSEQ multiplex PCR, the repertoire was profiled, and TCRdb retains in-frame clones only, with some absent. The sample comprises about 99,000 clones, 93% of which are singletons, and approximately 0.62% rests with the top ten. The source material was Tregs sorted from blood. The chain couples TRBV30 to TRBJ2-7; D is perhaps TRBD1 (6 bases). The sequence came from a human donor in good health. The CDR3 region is CAWSVQGYEQYF. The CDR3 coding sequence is TGTGCCTGGAGTGTACAGGGTTACGAGCAGTACTTC.